These T cell receptor beta chains were read from a single sample in a study of human T cells and chemical hapten exposure. TCRdb reprocessed the RACE reads with MiXCR, giving one entry per CDR3 protein. The sample contains 30,000 to 50,000 distinct CDR3 sequences, approximately 12% of which appear only once. The sequencing used whole blood, collected in connection with sensitization to the hapten diphenylcyclopropenone (DPC). The origin of the receptors is a middle-aged woman with alopecia areata. Some clones in this sample may be carry-over from other donors' samples. CDR3s include the opening cysteine and the closing phenylalanine or tryptophan. D genes are given only for firm matches. Rows may omit the clone size; those that give it use once, few, many or a size class.

clone_size: few; j_call: TRBJ2-5; d_call: -; v_call: TRBV7-9; cdr3_nt: TGTGCCAGCAGCTTCTCCAGCAGCCAAGAGACCCAGTACTTC; cdr3_aa: CASSFSSSQETQYF
clone_size: many; j_call: TRBJ2-5; d_call: -; v_call: TRBV28; cdr3_nt: TGTGCCAGCATCCCACCAGGGAGGGAGACCCAGTACTTC; cdr3_aa: CASIPPGRETQYF
clone_size: medium-sized; j_call: TRBJ1-1; d_call: -; v_call: TRBV18; cdr3_nt: TGTGCCAGCCACCCCCCCAGGGTGGGTTACACTGAAGCTTTCTTT; cdr3_aa: CASHPPRVGYTEAFF
clone_size: few; j_call: TRBJ2-1; d_call: -; v_call: TRBV9; cdr3_nt: TGTGCCAGCAGCGTAGGGGTCTACAATGAGCAGTTCTTC; cdr3_aa: CASSVGVYNEQFF
clone_size: many; j_call: TRBJ1-1; d_call: -; v_call: TRBV9; cdr3_nt: TGTGCCAGCAGCTCCCCGCCCGCAGGGGAGGCTGAAGCTTTCTTT; cdr3_aa: CASSSPPAGEAEAFF
clone_size: many; j_call: TRBJ1-2; d_call: TRBD1; v_call: TRBV5-1; cdr3_nt: TGCGCCAGCAAACCCGGACAGGGTTCCTACTATGGCTACACCTTC; cdr3_aa: CASKPGQGSYYGYTF
clone_size: many; j_call: TRBJ2-1; d_call: -; v_call: TRBV20-1; cdr3_nt: TGCAGTGCCCAGGACAGTCTTGCGGGGAATGAGCAGTTCTTC; cdr3_aa: CSAQDSLAGNEQFF
clone_size: many; j_call: TRBJ1-3; d_call: -; v_call: TRBV18; cdr3_nt: TGTGCCAGCTCACCAGGTTACAGAAGCTCTGGAAACACCATATATTTT; cdr3_aa: CASSPGYRSSGNTIYF
clone_size: many; j_call: TRBJ2-3; d_call: TRBD2; v_call: TRBV19; cdr3_nt: TGTGCCAGTATGGGCACCGGGACTAGCGTCACAGATACGCAGTATTTT; cdr3_aa: CASMGTGTSVTDTQYF
clone_size: many; j_call: TRBJ2-2; d_call: -; v_call: TRBV27; cdr3_nt: TGTGCCAGCACACCTAGAGGGACCGGGGAGCTGTTTTTT; cdr3_aa: CASTPRGTGELFF
clone_size: few; j_call: TRBJ2-1; d_call: -; v_call: TRBV7-9; cdr3_nt: TGTGCCAGCAGCCCTGATTCGTTGAGCTCCTACAATGAGCAGTTCTTC; cdr3_aa: CASSPDSLSSYNEQFF
clone_size: -; j_call: TRBJ2-4; d_call: TRBD1; v_call: TRBV28; cdr3_nt: TGTGCCACCGGGACAGGCCTAGCCAAAAACATTCAGTACTTC; cdr3_aa: CATGTGLAKNIQYF
clone_size: -; j_call: TRBJ1-5; d_call: -; v_call: TRBV28; cdr3_nt: TGTGCCAGCAAGGTGGGGGCCAGCAATCAGCCCCAGCATTTT; cdr3_aa: CASKVGASNQPQHF
clone_size: few; j_call: TRBJ1-4; d_call: -; v_call: TRBV2; cdr3_nt: TGTGCCAGCAGGAGATTGGCAGCTAATGAAAAACTGTTTTTT; cdr3_aa: CASRRLAANEKLFF
clone_size: many; j_call: TRBJ2-7; d_call: -; v_call: TRBV29-1; cdr3_nt: TGCAGCCCCTCGGGGCTTCTGTCAGGCGAGCAGTACTTC; cdr3_aa: CSPSGLLSGEQYF
clone_size: many; j_call: TRBJ1-3; d_call: TRBD1; v_call: TRBV7-8; cdr3_nt: TGTGCCAGCAGCCTACTAGTTACCGGGACAGGGGAGCGAAACACCATATATTTT; cdr3_aa: CASSLLVTGTGERNTIYF
clone_size: many; j_call: TRBJ2-2; d_call: -; v_call: TRBV18; cdr3_nt: TGTGCCAGCTCACTTTCGACATCAGGGACGAACACCGGGGAGCTGTTTTTT; cdr3_aa: CASSLSTSGTNTGELFF
clone_size: few; j_call: TRBJ1-4; d_call: -; v_call: TRBV18; cdr3_nt: TGTGCCAGCTCACCCCCAGGGCCGGGTAATGAAAAACTGTTTTTT; cdr3_aa: CASSPPGPGNEKLFF
clone_size: many; j_call: TRBJ2-7; d_call: -; v_call: TRBV28; cdr3_nt: TGTGCCAGCAGTTTGAAACTTAGGTCCTACGAGCAGTACTTC; cdr3_aa: CASSLKLRSYEQYF
clone_size: few; j_call: TRBJ1-4; d_call: -; v_call: TRBV2; cdr3_nt: TGTGCCAGCAGTGTGATGAGCGGTGAAAAACTGTTTTTT; cdr3_aa: CASSVMSGEKLFF
clone_size: -; j_call: TRBJ2-3; d_call: -; v_call: TRBV10-3; cdr3_nt: TGTGCCATCAGGGAGGGGACAGTGGCCACAGATACGCAGTATTTT; cdr3_aa: CAIREGTVATDTQYF
clone_size: -; j_call: TRBJ2-7; d_call: -; v_call: TRBV29-1; cdr3_nt: TGCAGCCTTATTGACAACTCCTACGAGCAGTACTTC; cdr3_aa: CSLIDNSYEQYF
clone_size: -; j_call: TRBJ2-3; d_call: -; v_call: TRBV15; cdr3_nt: TGTGCCACCAGCAGAGACAAAACAGATACGCAGTATTTT; cdr3_aa: CATSRDKTDTQYF
clone_size: many; j_call: TRBJ1-6; d_call: -; v_call: TRBV9; cdr3_nt: TGTGCCAGCAACTCAGTGGATTCACCCCTCCACTTT; cdr3_aa: CASNSVDSPLHF